This T cell receptor beta chain was found in a study of control samples from healthy donors and cancer patients. The V gene end was trimmed by 3 bases and the J gene end by 7 bases; junction bases not matched to a gene: 12. In germline, CDR1 is SGHRS, CDR2 YFSETQ. The CDR3 runs to 17 residues. Produced via immunoSEQ multiplex PCR; TCRdb's table is partial and in-frame only. This table has around 180,000 clones, 94% appearing once. Sequencing used blood. This clonotype was sampled from a woman between 18 and 29 years old in good health. The chain carries TRBV5-1 and TRBJ2-2; 10 bases fit TRBD1. CDR3 residues: CASSSPGTGEQNGELFF. The CDR3, as DNA: TGCGCCAGCAGCTCCCCCGGGACAGGGGAGCAGAACGGGGAGCTGTTTTTT.